Listed below are T cell receptor beta chains from one sample, sequenced in a study of blood T cell repertoires in COVID-19. TCRdb's copy holds only in-frame clones and misses some; the assay was immunoSEQ multiplex PCR. Counted here are about 280,000 clones, 75% to 90% occurring once; the ten biggest clones make up 2% to 3%. The sequenced material came from PBMCs or T cells enriched from blood (not recorded which). The receptors shown here come from a woman in her fifties or sixties who had recovered from COVID-19. The CDR3 runs from the conserved cysteine through the conserved F or W. Each record gives: J gene, D gene, V gene, clone size, CDR3 DNA, CDR3 protein. The D gene is left open where the match is weak. A clone size is listed for some rows: how often the clone was seen (once, few, many), or a class if it is expanded.

j_gene: TRBJ2-7; d_gene: NA; v_gene: TRBV19; abundance: NA; CDR3nt: TGTGCCAGCAGAATCTCAAGGTCTAGCTCCTACGAGCAGTACTTC; CDR3aa: CASRISRSSSYEQYF
j_gene: TRBJ1-5; d_gene: NA; v_gene: TRBV30; abundance: NA; CDR3nt: TGTGCCTGGAGTGAGGACAGTCATAGCAATCAGCCCCAGCATTTT; CDR3aa: CAWSEDSHSNQPQHF
j_gene: TRBJ1-6; d_gene: TRBD1; v_gene: TRBV4-1; abundance: NA; CDR3nt: TGCGCCAGCAGCCAAGACTCGGGACAGAGTTCTTTTTGGAGCAATTCACCCCTCCACTTT; CDR3aa: CASSQDSGQSSFWSNSPLHF
j_gene: TRBJ2-4; d_gene: TRBD1; v_gene: TRBV14; abundance: NA; CDR3nt: TGTGCCAGCAGCCAAACACCCAGGGGGCCCCTTGCCAAAAACATTCAGTACTTC; CDR3aa: CASSQTPRGPLAKNIQYF
j_gene: TRBJ1-5; d_gene: NA; v_gene: TRBV28; abundance: NA; CDR3nt: TGTGCCAGCAGTTTTCTCCCGAGGCATCAGCCCCAGCATTTT; CDR3aa: CASSFLPRHQPQHF
j_gene: TRBJ1-4; d_gene: TRBD1; v_gene: TRBV4-3; abundance: NA; CDR3nt: TGCGCCAGCAGCCAAGATCCCGTGGGGACAGGGACCGACGAAAAACTGTTTTTT; CDR3aa: CASSQDPVGTGTDEKLFF
j_gene: TRBJ1-2; d_gene: NA; v_gene: TRBV6-5; abundance: NA; CDR3nt: TGTGCCAGCAGTTACTCGGGGCTAGACTATGGCTACACCTTC; CDR3aa: CASSYSGLDYGYTF
j_gene: TRBJ1-6; d_gene: NA; v_gene: TRBV7-2; abundance: NA; CDR3nt: TGTGCCAGCAGCTTATCAGGGCAGGCCAATTCACCCCTCCACTTT; CDR3aa: CASSLSGQANSPLHF
j_gene: TRBJ1-5; d_gene: NA; v_gene: TRBV6-5; abundance: NA; CDR3nt: TGTGCCAGCAGGTATCAGGGGCTTAGCAATCAGCCCCAGCATTTT; CDR3aa: CASRYQGLSNQPQHF
j_gene: TRBJ2-7; d_gene: NA; v_gene: TRBV5-1; abundance: NA; CDR3nt: TGCGCCAGCAGCTTATTTAGCGGCGCTTCCTACGAGCAGTACTTC; CDR3aa: CASSLFSGASYEQYF
j_gene: TRBJ2-2; d_gene: NA; v_gene: TRBV4-3; abundance: few; CDR3nt: TGCGCCAGCAGCCCAGGGGCCGTGAACACCGGGGAGCTGTTTTTT; CDR3aa: CASSPGAVNTGELFF
j_gene: TRBJ1-2; d_gene: TRBD1; v_gene: TRBV4-1; abundance: NA; CDR3nt: TGCGCCAGCAGCCAAGAACAGGGGATAAGCTATGGCTACACCTTC; CDR3aa: CASSQEQGISYGYTF
j_gene: TRBJ2-2; d_gene: NA; v_gene: TRBV7-9; abundance: NA; CDR3nt: TGTGCCAGCAGCTTAGTACAGGGTGGCCCCGGGGAGCTGTTTTTT; CDR3aa: CASSLVQGGPGELFF
j_gene: TRBJ1-2; d_gene: TRBD1; v_gene: TRBV30; abundance: NA; CDR3nt: TGTGCCTGGACCCTCGGACAGGGCTCTGGCTACACCTTC; CDR3aa: CAWTLGQGSGYTF
j_gene: TRBJ1-2; d_gene: TRBD1; v_gene: TRBV25-1; abundance: NA; CDR3nt: TGTGCCAGCAGTGAATTAGGGGACAGGGGATTGCTTGGTGGCTACACCTTC; CDR3aa: CASSELGDRGLLGGYTF
j_gene: TRBJ2-1; d_gene: NA; v_gene: TRBV5-1; abundance: NA; CDR3nt: TGCGCCAGCAGGGAAGCGAATTCCTACAATGAGCAGTTCTTC; CDR3aa: CASREANSYNEQFF
j_gene: TRBJ1-2; d_gene: TRBD1; v_gene: TRBV19; abundance: NA; CDR3nt: TGTGCCAGTAGTACAATCCCGGGACAGGCTACCTATGGCTACACCTTC; CDR3aa: CASSTIPGQATYGYTF
j_gene: TRBJ1-2; d_gene: NA; v_gene: TRBV5-1; abundance: NA; CDR3nt: TGCGCCAGCAGCAAGGACAGTACCTATGGCTACACCTTC; CDR3aa: CASSKDSTYGYTF
j_gene: TRBJ1-4; d_gene: NA; v_gene: TRBV6-5; abundance: NA; CDR3nt: TGTGCCAGCACTCGGTTTAATGAAAAACTGTTTTTT; CDR3aa: CASTRFNEKLFF
j_gene: TRBJ2-7; d_gene: NA; v_gene: TRBV12-3/TRBV12-4; abundance: few; CDR3nt: TGTGCCAGCAGTTGGGTGGAGAGCTCCGAGCAGTACTTC; CDR3aa: CASSWVESSEQYF
j_gene: TRBJ2-1; d_gene: TRBD2; v_gene: TRBV5-1; abundance: NA; CDR3nt: TGCGCCAGCAGCCACACAAGCGGGAGCTCCTACAATGAGCAGTTCTTC; CDR3aa: CASSHTSGSSYNEQFF
j_gene: TRBJ1-6; d_gene: NA; v_gene: TRBV30; abundance: NA; CDR3nt: TGTGCCTGGAGTAGAGGAAATAATTCACCCCTCCACTTT; CDR3aa: CAWSRGNNSPLHF
j_gene: TRBJ1-2; d_gene: NA; v_gene: TRBV5-1; abundance: NA; CDR3nt: TGCGCCAGCAGCCGGGACCGTCCGAAGGAGGGCTATGGCTACACCTTC; CDR3aa: CASSRDRPKEGYGYTF
j_gene: TRBJ2-1; d_gene: NA; v_gene: TRBV6-5; abundance: NA; CDR3nt: TGTGCCAGCAGTTACTCGGTCCCCTCAACTGGCAATGAGCAGTTCTTC; CDR3aa: CASSYSVPSTGNEQFF
j_gene: TRBJ2-7; d_gene: NA; v_gene: TRBV5-1; abundance: NA; CDR3nt: TGCGCCAGCAGCTTTCGGACTGGGGGAGGGGGCTACGAGCAGTACTTC; CDR3aa: CASSFRTGGGGYEQYF
j_gene: TRBJ2-3; d_gene: TRBD2; v_gene: TRBV5-1; abundance: NA; CDR3nt: TGCGCCAGCAGCTTGGTCCTCCGGGAGGGGGCAGATACGCAGTATTTT; CDR3aa: CASSLVLREGADTQYF
j_gene: TRBJ2-7; d_gene: NA; v_gene: TRBV5-1; abundance: NA; CDR3nt: TGCGCCAGCAGCTTGGACGGGACACTTTCCTACGAGCAGTACTTC; CDR3aa: CASSLDGTLSYEQYF
j_gene: TRBJ1-4; d_gene: TRBD1; v_gene: TRBV5-6; abundance: NA; CDR3nt: TGTGCCAGCAGCCTAAGATATGGACAGGGCTCTAATGAAAAACTGTTTTTT; CDR3aa: CASSLRYGQGSNEKLFF
j_gene: TRBJ2-3; d_gene: TRBD1; v_gene: TRBV5-1; abundance: few; CDR3nt: TGCGCCAGCAGCATGGAGGACAGGGATACAGATACGCAGTATTTT; CDR3aa: CASSMEDRDTDTQYF
j_gene: TRBJ1-4; d_gene: NA; v_gene: TRBV5-1; abundance: NA; CDR3nt: TGCGCCAGCAGCGTGGGTCTTAATGAAAAACTGTTTTTT; CDR3aa: CASSVGLNEKLFF
j_gene: TRBJ2-1; d_gene: TRBD1; v_gene: TRBV7-9; abundance: NA; CDR3nt: TGTGCCAGCAGGCACAGGGGAGAAGGTGATGAGCAGTTCTTC; CDR3aa: CASRHRGEGDEQFF
j_gene: TRBJ2-5; d_gene: NA; v_gene: TRBV5-4; abundance: NA; CDR3nt: TGTGCCAGCAGCTTGGTCAGGTCCCTCCAAGAGACCCAGTACTTC; CDR3aa: CASSLVRSLQETQYF
j_gene: TRBJ2-6; d_gene: NA; v_gene: TRBV4-1; abundance: NA; CDR3nt: TGCGCCAGCAGCCAAGAGGGGCCGAGTAGCTCTGGGGCCAACGTCCTGACTTTC; CDR3aa: CASSQEGPSSSGANVLTF
j_gene: TRBJ1-3; d_gene: NA; v_gene: TRBV7-2; abundance: NA; CDR3nt: TGTGCCAGCAGCTTAGTCGGGTCTAGCTCTGGAAACACCATATATTTT; CDR3aa: CASSLVGSSSGNTIYF
j_gene: TRBJ2-7; d_gene: NA; v_gene: TRBV6-5; abundance: NA; CDR3nt: TGTGCCAGCAGCCGCGATGCCGAGCAGTACTTC; CDR3aa: CASSRDAEQYF
j_gene: TRBJ2-5; d_gene: NA; v_gene: TRBV6-5; abundance: NA; CDR3nt: TGTGCCAGCAGTTACGGGCACCGTTCAGAGACCCAGTACTTC; CDR3aa: CASSYGHRSETQYF
j_gene: TRBJ1-1; d_gene: NA; v_gene: TRBV19; abundance: NA; CDR3nt: TGTGCCAGTAGGGCCCTGGACAGGAACACTGAAGCTTTCTTT; CDR3aa: CASRALDRNTEAFF
j_gene: TRBJ2-3; d_gene: TRBD1; v_gene: TRBV4-1; abundance: once; CDR3nt: TGCGCCAGCAGCCAACCAAATTGGCAGGGGGCGACACGTGGGGAGTATCCAGATACGCAGTATTTT; CDR3aa: CASSQPNWQGATRGEYPDTQYF
j_gene: TRBJ1-5; d_gene: NA; v_gene: TRBV10-3; abundance: NA; CDR3nt: TGTGCCATCAGTGACAGGGAAGATCAGCCCCAGCATTTT; CDR3aa: CAISDREDQPQHF
j_gene: TRBJ2-1; d_gene: NA; v_gene: TRBV29-1; abundance: NA; CDR3nt: TGCAGCGTTGAGGGACTGACACCCTACAATGAGCAGTTCTTC; CDR3aa: CSVEGLTPYNEQFF
j_gene: TRBJ2-7; d_gene: TRBD1; v_gene: TRBV5-1; abundance: few; CDR3nt: TGCGCCAGCAGTCGGGACAGGGCCACCTACGAGCAGTACTTC; CDR3aa: CASSRDRATYEQYF